The rows below give T cell receptor beta chains drawn from one sample of a study of blood T cell repertoires in COVID-19. The repertoire was sequenced with immunoSEQ multiplex PCR; TCRdb's copy has only in-frame clones and lacks some. The data show roughly 360,000 clones, with 81% seen just once and about 1.2% held by the top ten. Sequencing was done on a sample of peripheral blood. The receptors come from a human donor with acute or convalescent COVID-19. The donor label of this sample is uncertain. The CDR3 runs from the conserved cysteine through the conserved F or W. Each record gives: V gene, clone size, D gene, J gene, CDR3 DNA, CDR3 protein. The D gene is left open where the match is weak. For some rows the clone size is stated as once, few or many, or as a class when expanded; others skip it.

v_call: TRBV19; clone_size: NA; d_call: TRBD2; j_call: TRBJ2-7; cdr3_nt: TGTGCCAGTAGTCGGGAGGAGGGGACTAGCGGGAGGGCCCACGAGCAGTACTTC; cdr3_aa: CASSREEGTSGRAHEQYF
v_call: TRBV25-1; clone_size: NA; d_call: TRBD2; j_call: TRBJ2-1; cdr3_nt: TGTGCCAGTCGGGACTACTCCTACAATGAGCAGTTCTTC; cdr3_aa: CASRDYSYNEQFF
v_call: TRBV18; clone_size: NA; d_call: TRBD1; j_call: TRBJ1-1; cdr3_nt: TGTGCCAGCTCACCAGCGGGACAGGGGAGCGCCACTGAAGCTTTCTTT; cdr3_aa: CASSPAGQGSATEAFF
v_call: TRBV19; clone_size: NA; d_call: NA; j_call: TRBJ2-7; cdr3_nt: TGTGCCAGTAGTATAACTGGAGACTTAACCGAGCAGTACTTC; cdr3_aa: CASSITGDLTEQYF
v_call: TRBV3-1/TRBV3-2; clone_size: NA; d_call: NA; j_call: TRBJ1-2; cdr3_nt: TGTGCCAGCAGCCGCGGGGGGTACGACTATGGCTACACCTTC; cdr3_aa: CASSRGGYDYGYTF
v_call: TRBV7-6; clone_size: NA; d_call: TRBD2; j_call: TRBJ2-1; cdr3_nt: TGTGCCAGCAGCTTGTTCTCCGGGAGCGGGGATGAGCAGTTCTTC; cdr3_aa: CASSLFSGSGDEQFF
v_call: TRBV7-8; clone_size: NA; d_call: NA; j_call: TRBJ1-5; cdr3_nt: TGTGCCAGCAGTGTAACAGGAGATTATAGCAATCAGCCCCAGCATTTT; cdr3_aa: CASSVTGDYSNQPQHF
v_call: TRBV5-1; clone_size: NA; d_call: NA; j_call: TRBJ2-7; cdr3_nt: TGCGCCAGCAGCTTGCGTGGACAGTCCTACGAGCAGTACTTC; cdr3_aa: CASSLRGQSYEQYF
v_call: TRBV4-1; clone_size: NA; d_call: TRBD2; j_call: TRBJ2-1; cdr3_nt: TGCGCCAGCAGCCAAGATGGGTTCGGGGGGGCCACCGGTGAGCAGTTCTTC; cdr3_aa: CASSQDGFGGATGEQFF
v_call: TRBV19; clone_size: NA; d_call: TRBD1; j_call: TRBJ1-2; cdr3_nt: TGTGCCAGTAGTTCGCCGGGACAGGGAGTTGGGGGCTACACCTTC; cdr3_aa: CASSSPGQGVGGYTF
v_call: TRBV15; clone_size: once; d_call: TRBD1; j_call: TRBJ2-1; cdr3_nt: TGTGCCACCAGCAGACAGGGGGCGAATAACAACAATGAGCAGTTCTTC; cdr3_aa: CATSRQGANNNNEQFF
v_call: TRBV29-1; clone_size: NA; d_call: NA; j_call: TRBJ2-3; cdr3_nt: TGCAGCGTTGGGGGGGGCCCCGGCCCCAGAACAGATACGCAGTATTTT; cdr3_aa: CSVGGGPGPRTDTQYF
v_call: TRBV5-1; clone_size: once; d_call: NA; j_call: TRBJ2-1; cdr3_nt: TGCGCCAGCAGCTTTAAAGGACAGGAGGGTTACAATGAGCAGTTCTTC; cdr3_aa: CASSFKGQEGYNEQFF
v_call: TRBV9; clone_size: once; d_call: TRBD1; j_call: TRBJ1-5; cdr3_nt: TGTGCCAGCAGCGGGGGGACAGGCGGGAGCAATCAGCCCCAGCATTTT; cdr3_aa: CASSGGTGGSNQPQHF
v_call: TRBV5-4; clone_size: NA; d_call: NA; j_call: TRBJ2-7; cdr3_nt: TGTGCCGTCCACCTCCGCGCGACGGGGTCCTACGAGCAGTACTTC; cdr3_aa: CAVHLRATGSYEQYF
v_call: TRBV5-6; clone_size: NA; d_call: NA; j_call: TRBJ2-7; cdr3_nt: TGTGCCAGCAGCTCCAATTACGAGCAGTACTTC; cdr3_aa: CASSSNYEQYF
v_call: TRBV6-6; clone_size: NA; d_call: NA; j_call: TRBJ1-5; cdr3_nt: TGTGCCAGCAGCGGACAGATCAATCAGCCCCAGCATTTT; cdr3_aa: CASSGQINQPQHF
v_call: TRBV19; clone_size: NA; d_call: NA; j_call: TRBJ1-5; cdr3_nt: TGTGCCAGTAGTCGAACACGACAGGAGAACCCCAAAAGCAATCAGCCCCAGCATTTT; cdr3_aa: CASSRTRQENPKSNQPQHF
v_call: TRBV7-2; clone_size: NA; d_call: TRBD2; j_call: TRBJ2-1; cdr3_nt: TGTGCCAGCAGCTTAGGAGCGGGAAGCGCCTACAATGAGCAGTTCTTC; cdr3_aa: CASSLGAGSAYNEQFF
v_call: TRBV3-1/TRBV3-2; clone_size: once; d_call: TRBD2; j_call: TRBJ2-5; cdr3_nt: TGTGCCAGCAGCCATTTGGGACTAGCGGGAGGAGAGACCCAGTACTTC; cdr3_aa: CASSHLGLAGGETQYF
v_call: TRBV5-1; clone_size: few; d_call: NA; j_call: TRBJ1-2; cdr3_nt: TGCGCCAGCAGCTTGGGTTCCGGGGGATCGATATATGGCTACACCTTC; cdr3_aa: CASSLGSGGSIYGYTF
v_call: TRBV18; clone_size: NA; d_call: NA; j_call: TRBJ1-3; cdr3_nt: TGTGCCAGCTCACCTCGATCGGGGGTCTCTGGAAACACCATATATTTT; cdr3_aa: CASSPRSGVSGNTIYF
v_call: TRBV7-8; clone_size: NA; d_call: TRBD1; j_call: TRBJ1-1; cdr3_nt: TGTGCCAGCAGCTCTTCTGGACAGGGGGTAAGCGCTTTCTTT; cdr3_aa: CASSSSGQGVSAFF
v_call: TRBV6-2/TRBV6-3; clone_size: few; d_call: NA; j_call: TRBJ1-1; cdr3_nt: TGTGCCAGCAGCCCTTTCGGTCTGGGGGGAGGCACTGAAGCTTTCTTT; cdr3_aa: CASSPFGLGGGTEAFF
v_call: TRBV2; clone_size: NA; d_call: NA; j_call: TRBJ2-2; cdr3_nt: TGTGCCAGCAGGGACTCTACGAACACCGGGGAGCTGTTTTTT; cdr3_aa: CASRDSTNTGELFF
v_call: TRBV5-5; clone_size: NA; d_call: NA; j_call: TRBJ2-7; cdr3_nt: TGTGCCAGCAGCTCTACAGCCTACGAGCAGTACTTC; cdr3_aa: CASSSTAYEQYF
v_call: TRBV6-5; clone_size: NA; d_call: NA; j_call: TRBJ2-5; cdr3_nt: TGTGCCAGCAGTTACTCGGGAGGGGGGGGCTTATTTTACTTC; cdr3_aa: CASSYSGGGGLFYF
v_call: TRBV6-5; clone_size: few; d_call: TRBD1; j_call: TRBJ1-1; cdr3_nt: TGTGCCAGCAGTTACAGGGACAGGGCGAGGGAGGCTTTCTTT; cdr3_aa: CASSYRDRAREAFF
v_call: TRBV5-4; clone_size: NA; d_call: TRBD1; j_call: TRBJ1-1; cdr3_nt: TGTGCCAGCAGTCAAAAACAGGGGGCGAACACTGAAGCTTTCTTT; cdr3_aa: CASSQKQGANTEAFF
v_call: TRBV2; clone_size: NA; d_call: NA; j_call: TRBJ1-5; cdr3_nt: TGTGCCAGCAGTGAAGCAGAGCAGCCCCAGCATTTT; cdr3_aa: CASSEAEQPQHF
v_call: TRBV18; clone_size: NA; d_call: TRBD1; j_call: TRBJ1-4; cdr3_nt: TGTGCCAGCTCACCACGGACAGGGCAAGTGCGTAATGAAAAACTGTTTTTT; cdr3_aa: CASSPRTGQVRNEKLFF
v_call: TRBV28; clone_size: NA; d_call: TRBD1; j_call: TRBJ1-5; cdr3_nt: TGTGCCAGCAGCCCCTACGACAGGGTAGTTCTTCTCGGCAATCAGCCCCAGCATTTT; cdr3_aa: CASSPYDRVVLLGNQPQHF
v_call: TRBV7-9; clone_size: few; d_call: NA; j_call: TRBJ1-6; cdr3_nt: TGTGCCAGCAGCCCGACAGGCAATTCACCCCTCCACTTT; cdr3_aa: CASSPTGNSPLHF
v_call: TRBV19; clone_size: NA; d_call: NA; j_call: TRBJ1-3; cdr3_nt: TGTGCCAGCGGAGTCGCGGGCTCCTACTCTGGAAACACCATATATTTT; cdr3_aa: CASGVAGSYSGNTIYF
v_call: TRBV29-1; clone_size: NA; d_call: NA; j_call: TRBJ2-7; cdr3_nt: TGCAGCGTTGTCGATATAGGGGGCTACGAGCAGTACTTC; cdr3_aa: CSVVDIGGYEQYF
v_call: TRBV6-1; clone_size: NA; d_call: NA; j_call: TRBJ1-5; cdr3_nt: TGTGCCAGCAGTGAAAAATTGACACTCCCCCAGCATTTT; cdr3_aa: CASSEKLTLPQHF
v_call: TRBV6-2/TRBV6-3; clone_size: NA; d_call: NA; j_call: TRBJ2-1; cdr3_nt: TGTGCCAGCAGTTACTCGTTCGCGGGGGACACCTACAATGAGCAGTTCTTC; cdr3_aa: CASSYSFAGDTYNEQFF
v_call: TRBV4-1; clone_size: NA; d_call: NA; j_call: TRBJ2-7; cdr3_nt: TGCGCCAGCAGCCAAGTTTCCTCTGACGAGCAGTACTTC; cdr3_aa: CASSQVSSDEQYF
v_call: TRBV19; clone_size: NA; d_call: TRBD1; j_call: TRBJ1-5; cdr3_nt: TGTGCCAGTAGTGTTTCCCCGACAGGGGGACAGCCCCAGCATTTT; cdr3_aa: CASSVSPTGGQPQHF
v_call: TRBV7-7; clone_size: NA; d_call: TRBD1; j_call: TRBJ1-5; cdr3_nt: TGTGCCAGCAGTTATGACAGGGGATGGCCCCAGCATTTT; cdr3_aa: CASSYDRGWPQHF
v_call: TRBV30; clone_size: NA; d_call: NA; j_call: TRBJ1-2; cdr3_nt: TGTGCCTGGAGCAACAGCTATGGCTACACCTTC; cdr3_aa: CAWSNSYGYTF
v_call: TRBV19; clone_size: NA; d_call: TRBD1; j_call: TRBJ1-3; cdr3_nt: TGTGCCAGTAGTATCGGACAGGAACGGCTCTCTGGAAACACCATATATTTT; cdr3_aa: CASSIGQERLSGNTIYF
v_call: TRBV30; clone_size: NA; d_call: NA; j_call: TRBJ2-2; cdr3_nt: TGTGCCTGGAGTGTACTCCCCGAGGGCGGGGAGCTGTTTTTT; cdr3_aa: CAWSVLPEGGELFF
v_call: TRBV6-5; clone_size: NA; d_call: NA; j_call: TRBJ2-4; cdr3_nt: TGTGCCAGCAGTTACTCGGAGGGGCTAGCCAAAAACATTCAGTACTTC; cdr3_aa: CASSYSEGLAKNIQYF
v_call: TRBV5-4; clone_size: NA; d_call: NA; j_call: TRBJ1-2; cdr3_nt: TGTGCCAGCAGCTTCAGGTACAACTATGGCTACACCTTC; cdr3_aa: CASSFRYNYGYTF
v_call: TRBV30; clone_size: NA; d_call: NA; j_call: TRBJ1-4; cdr3_nt: TGTGCCTGGAGTCCCATCGATAGGGGTGCAACTAATGAAAAACTGTTTTTT; cdr3_aa: CAWSPIDRGATNEKLFF
v_call: TRBV6-4; clone_size: NA; d_call: TRBD1; j_call: TRBJ2-7; cdr3_nt: TGTGCCAGCAGTGACCCTCCGGACAGGGCCTCCTACGAGCAGTACTTC; cdr3_aa: CASSDPPDRASYEQYF
v_call: TRBV7-2; clone_size: NA; d_call: NA; j_call: TRBJ2-3; cdr3_nt: TGTGCCAGCAGCTTAGCAGGAGGCACAGATACGCAGTATTTT; cdr3_aa: CASSLAGGTDTQYF